A single sample gave rise to the 25 T cell receptor beta chains below, sequenced in a study of regulatory T cells in long-lasting Graves disease. TCR beta libraries were built with iRepertoire HTBI primers and Arm-PCR of CDR3 regions. Via MiXCR, TCRdb re-called the multiplex PCR reads, giving one row per CDR3 protein. The sample lists nearly 350,000 distinct CDR3 sequences; roughly a fifth were seen once. Regarding time point: persistent/refractory GD, antithyroid drugs over 5 years with positive TRAb. RNA isolated from PBMCs was used to make the TCR library. Sequenced here: peripheral blood mononuclear cells (PBMCs), sampled when the disease was refractory, from a patient treated with antithyroid drugs. The source of these receptors is a female donor with Graves disease.

This clonotype was counted ten times or more. The chain employs TRBV7-3 and TRBJ2-5; TRBD1 or TRBD2 may be the D gene (5 bases each). This CDR3 region has 12 residues. Germline loops: CDR1 SGHTA, CDR2 FQGTGA. V lost 5 bases and J 7 bases, leaving 11 bases between the germline ends. As DNA, the CDR3 is TGTGCCAGCAGCGTCCCTGGGGGGACCCAGTACTTC. Residues: CASSVPGGTQYF.

There are a few counts of this clonotype. The chain employs TRBV6-1 and TRBJ1-1, with 9 bases fitting TRBD1. J lost 0 bases, V lost 6 bases, and 5 bases had no gene match. The CDR3 sequence is 15 residues long. CDR1 is MNHNS and CDR2 is SASEGT in the germline V gene. The CDR3 sequence: CASSDRGAVNTEAFF. The CDR3 region has the DNA TGTGCCAGCAGCGACAGGGGGGCCGTGAACACTGAAGCTTTCTTT.

Ten or more counts support this clonotype. The chain is built from TRBV7-2 and TRBJ1-5, with D hard to call. Germline V gene data show CDR1 as SGHTA and CDR2 as FQGNSA. The germline V and J ends were trimmed by 1 base and 1 base, with 8 bases remaining between them. This CDR3 spans 15 amino acids. CDR3 residues: CASSLVPRSNQPQHF. CDR3 in DNA: TGTGCCAGCAGCTTAGTGCCCAGAAGCAATCAGCCCCAGCATTTT.

This clonotype came up a few times. The V gene is TRBV14, the J gene TRBJ2-5, with D uncertain. V was pared by 0 bases and J by 4 bases, with 15 bases between. CDR1 and CDR2 (germline): SGHDN, FVKESK. CDR3 length: 16 amino acids. The CDR3 DNA sequence: TGTGCCAGCAGCCAAGATCTAGGGTCTCGCGGAGAGACCCAGTACTTC. This encodes CASSQDLGSRGETQYF.

This clonotype was observed a few times. The chain has TRBV19 and TRBJ2-4; the D gene is possibly TRBD2 (7 bases). The CDR3 consists of 13 residues. The V gene's germline CDR1 is LNHDA and CDR2 SQIVND (reference sequence). The V gene lost 11 bases and the J gene lost 2 bases, with 13 bases spanning the gap. The CDR3 loop reads CASWGGPKNIQYF. The CDR3 DNA follows: TGTGCCTCCTGGGGGGGGCCCAAAAACATTCAGTACTTC.

This clonotype was found many times. V usage is TRBV10-3 and J usage is TRBJ2-2, with no clear D. The CDR3 has 14 amino acids. CDR1 and CDR2 from the germline V gene are ENHRY and SYGVKD. Trimming took 2 bases from V and 3 from J, leaving 7 bases between them. The CDR3 sequence: CAISEGPYTGELFF. CDR3 DNA: TGTGCCATCAGTGAGGGCCCTTACACCGGGGAGCTGTTTTTT.

This clonotype was seen many times. The rearrangement links TRBV11-2 to TRBJ2-7, with TRBD2 matching over 11 bases. J lost 6 bases, V lost 3 bases, and 7 bases had no gene match. The CDR3 totals 15 residues. CDR1 and CDR2 (germline): SGHAT, FQNNGV. In DNA, the CDR3 is TGTGCCAGCAGCTTTAGCGGGAGGGCAGAAGGCGAGCAGTACTTC. It yields the protein CASSFSGRAEGEQYF.

This clonotype was detected ten times or more. V gene TRBV7-2 combines with J gene TRBJ1-3; no firm D call. This CDR3 comprises 13 residues. Trimming shortened V by 3 bases and J by 7 bases, and 10 bases separated the two germline ends. Germline values: CDR1 SGHTA, CDR2 FQGNSA. The CDR3, as DNA: TGTGCCAGCAGCTTGATATCCGGGAACACCATATATTTT. Protein product: CASSLISGNTIYF.

The rearrangement uses TRBV20-1 and TRBJ1-4; a possible D gene is TRBD1 (5 bases). In germline, CDR1 is DFQATT, CDR2 SNEGSKA (reference sequence). There are 16 residues in the CDR3. The germline V and J ends were trimmed by 0 bases and 7 bases, with 18 bases remaining between them. The CDR3: CSARDPRGVLGEKLFF. DNA for the CDR3: TGCAGTGCTAGAGATCCCCGAGGGGTCTTAGGTGAAAAACTGTTTTTT.

The sample holds many counts of this clonotype. The gene calls are TRBV7-2 and TRBJ1-4; D uncertain. Deletions cut 5 bases from V and 7 bases from J, with 11 bases between. Per the germline V gene, CDR1 is SGHTA and CDR2 is FQGNSA. The CDR3 is 13 amino acids. The DNA of the CDR3 is TGTGCCAGCAGCCTCGGACCTGGTGAAAAACTGTTTTTT. Its translation is CASSLGPGEKLFF.

This clonotype was seen ten or more times. The chain has TRBV2 and TRBJ1-5; tentative D call: TRBD1 (6 bases). Per the germline V gene, CDR1 is SNHLY and CDR2 is FYNNEI. V lost 5 bases and J 3 bases, leaving 11 bases between the germline ends. The CDR3 totals 14 residues. The CDR3 protein is CASSIAGANQPQHF. The CDR3 region has the DNA TGTGCCAGCAGTATTGCAGGGGCCAATCAGCCCCAGCATTTT.

This clonotype was seen only a few times. The chain has TRBV10-3 and TRBJ1-1, with D perhaps TRBD1 (6 bases). The germline V and J ends were trimmed by 6 bases and 5 bases, with 10 bases remaining between them. The CDR3 is 12 amino acids. Germline V gene lookup returns CDR1 ENHRY and CDR2 SYGVKD. In DNA form, the CDR3 reads TGTGCCATCAGCCAAGGGGGGACTGAAGCTTTCTTT. Its protein is CAISQGGTEAFF.

This clonotype was seen only a few times. The V call is TRBV19, the J call TRBJ1-1; D not certain. Germline assignment: CDR1 LNHDA and CDR2 SQIVND (reference sequence). This CDR3 spans 15 amino acids. V was cut by 2 bases and J by 0 bases, with 10 bases left in between. The CDR3 DNA sequence: TGTGCCAGTAGTATATTGACGGAGCTGAACACTGAAGCTTTCTTT. Its protein is CASSILTELNTEAFF.

The table lists this clonotype with many counts. The CDR3 coding sequence is TGTGCCAGCAGTCCATCGGGGACGATGGTCGGAAAACTGTTTTTT. It is translated as CASSPSGTMVGKLFF. The chain employs TRBV28 and TRBJ1-4, with D possibly matching TRBD1 (5 bases). V dropped 5 bases and J dropped 10 bases, with 20 bases sitting between them. The CDR3 has 15 amino acids. From germline, CDR1 is MDHEN and CDR2 SYDVKM.

The chain links TRBV4-2 to TRBJ1-6, with a possible D match to TRBD1 (6 bases). Trimming removed 1 base from V and 7 bases from J, with 11 bases in between. Germline V CDR1 and CDR2: LGHNA, YNFKEQ. The CDR3 has 15 amino acids. The CDR3 sequence: CASSQVGGRNSPLHF. The CDR3, as DNA: TGTGCCAGCAGCCAAGTGGGGGGCCGGAATTCACCCCTCCACTTT.

This clonotype has a handful of counts. The gene calls are TRBV20-1 and TRBJ2-7; perhaps D is TRBD1 or TRBD2 (7 bases each). The CDR3 runs 15 residues. Trimming removed 2 bases from V and 4 bases from J, with 18 bases in between. Germline V gene lookup returns CDR1 DFQATT and CDR2 SNEGSKA (reference sequence). The CDR3 nucleotides are TGCAGTGCTAGAAATAGGGAGGGGGCGCGGTACGAGCAGTACTTC. This translates into CSARNREGARYEQYF.

Ten or more counts support this clonotype. V and J are TRBV2 and TRBJ2-6; no firm D call. This CDR3 region has 11 residues. V shed 8 bases and J shed 5 bases, with 4 bases lying between them. Per the germline V gene, CDR1 is SNHLY and CDR2 is FYNNEI. The CDR3 DNA follows: TGTGCCAGCGTTAGGGCCAACGTCCTGACTTTC. Translation gives CASVRANVLTF.

This clonotype was counted between two and nine times. This sequence joins TRBV7-9 and TRBJ2-7; the D gene is possibly TRBD1 (6 bases). Germline V gene lookup returns CDR1 SEHNR and CDR2 FQNEAQ (reference sequence). V lost 5 bases, J lost 3 bases, and 11 bases lay in between. This CDR3 region has 13 residues. The DNA for the CDR3 is TGTGCCAGCAGCCCTCACAGGGACTACGAGCAGTACTTC. This translates into CASSPHRDYEQYF. Full variable domain (missing parts from reference TRBV7-9 and TRBJ2-7): DTGVSQNPRHKITKRGQNVTFRCDPISEHNRLYWYRQTLGQGPEFLTYFQNEAQLEKSRLLSDRFSAERPKGSFSTLEIQRTEQGDSAMYLCASSPHRDYEQYFGPGTRLTVT.

In this sample, this clonotype turned up a few times. The CDR3 DNA reads TGTGCCAGCAGCTTAGGACTCGGGTTGAACACTGAAGCTTTCTTT. It specifies CASSLGLGLNTEAFF. The chain uses TRBV13 and TRBJ1-1; the D is unclear. CDR3 length: 15 amino acids. Germline lookup yields CDR1 PRHDT and CDR2 FYEKMQ (reference sequence). V shed 0 bases and J shed 0 bases, with 8 bases lying between them.

This clonotype was seen at least ten times. The chain uses TRBV24-1 and TRBJ2-7, with TRBD2 matching over 7 bases. This CDR3 comprises 18 residues. Losses at the gene ends were 2 bases for V and 4 bases for J; bases not matched to a gene: 16. CDR1 is KGHDR, CDR2 SFDVKD, per germline. The CDR3 here is CATSDSLLVGTKDYEQYF. The CDR3 DNA is TGTGCCACCAGTGATTCTCTCCTAGTCGGGACTAAAGATTACGAGCAGTACTTC.

The chain joins TRBV6-1 to TRBJ1-6, with TRBD1 as a possible D gene (6 bases). Deletions cut 4 bases from V and 9 bases from J, with 22 bases between. This CDR3 has 17 amino acids. Germline lookup yields CDR1 MNHNS and CDR2 SASEGT. CDR3 amino acids: CASSGGGGFLPISPLHF. The CDR3 region has the DNA TGTGCCAGCAGTGGGGGAGGGGGATTTCTACCAATTTCACCCCTCCACTTT.

This clonotype has more than one count but fewer than ten. The CDR3 here is CAWSPYSRVNTEAFF. The CDR3 coding sequence is TGTGCCTGGAGTCCTTACAGCCGGGTGAACACTGAAGCTTTCTTT. The V gene is TRBV30, the J gene TRBJ1-1; D uncertain. This CDR3 has 15 residues. CDR1 GTSNPN and CDR2 SVGIG come from the germline V gene (reference sequence). Trimming removed 2 bases from V and 0 bases from J, with 13 bases in between.

This clonotype came up many times. The chain uses TRBV7-9 and TRBJ2-7; 7 bases line up with TRBD1. The CDR3 runs 14 residues. V lost 5 bases, J lost 2 bases, and 6 bases stayed unmatched. Germline CDR1 is SEHNR and CDR2 is FQNEAQ (reference sequence). CDR3 sequence reads: CASSEDRPPYEQYF. CDR3 sequence (DNA): TGTGCCAGCAGCGAGGACAGGCCCCCCTACGAGCAGTACTTC. Full variable domain (rest looked up from reference TRBV7-9 and TRBJ2-7): DTGVSQNPRHKITKRGQNVTFRCDPISEHNRLYWYRQTLGQGPEFLTYFQNEAQLEKSRLLSDRFSAERPKGSFSTLEIQRTEQGDSAMYLCASSEDRPPYEQYFGPGTRLTVT.

This clonotype was observed a single time. The genes are TRBV6-5 and TRBJ1-3; no definite D call. Trimming cost V 0 bases and J 0 bases, with 6 bases left between them. Germline CDR1 MNHEY, CDR2 SVGAGI. The CDR3 has 15 amino acids. DNA of the CDR3: TGTGCCAGCAGTTACTCTTACGGCTCTGGAAACACCATATATTTT. Translation: CASSYSYGSGNTIYF.

This clonotype was counted at least ten times. The chain couples TRBV28 to TRBJ2-2; D gene unclear. The germline gives CDR1 MDHEN, CDR2 SYDVKM. The CDR3 has 16 amino acids. V was shortened by 2 bases and J by 2 bases, with 12 bases between the two germline ends. Here the CDR3 DNA reads TGTGCCAGCAGTTTAGGACGGATACTAAACACCGGGGAGCTGTTTTTT. Its protein is CASSLGRILNTGELFF.